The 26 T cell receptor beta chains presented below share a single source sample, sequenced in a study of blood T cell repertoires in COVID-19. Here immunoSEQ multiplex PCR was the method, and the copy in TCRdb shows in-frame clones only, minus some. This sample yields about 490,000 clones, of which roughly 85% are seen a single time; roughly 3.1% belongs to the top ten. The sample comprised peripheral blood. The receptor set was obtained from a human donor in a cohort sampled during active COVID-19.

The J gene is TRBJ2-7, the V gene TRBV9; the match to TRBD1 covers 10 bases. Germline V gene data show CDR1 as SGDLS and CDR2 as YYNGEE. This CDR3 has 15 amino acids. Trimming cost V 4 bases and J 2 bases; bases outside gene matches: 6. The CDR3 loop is CASSPAGTGAYEQYF. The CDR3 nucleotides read TGTGCCAGCAGCCCCGCCGGGACAGGGGCCTACGAGCAGTACTTC.

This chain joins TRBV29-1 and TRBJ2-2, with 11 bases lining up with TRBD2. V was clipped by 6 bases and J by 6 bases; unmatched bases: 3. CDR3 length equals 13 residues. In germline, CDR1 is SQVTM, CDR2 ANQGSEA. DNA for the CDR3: TGCAGCGTCATAGCGGGAGGGCCCGGGGAGCTGTTTTTT. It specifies CSVIAGGPGELFF.

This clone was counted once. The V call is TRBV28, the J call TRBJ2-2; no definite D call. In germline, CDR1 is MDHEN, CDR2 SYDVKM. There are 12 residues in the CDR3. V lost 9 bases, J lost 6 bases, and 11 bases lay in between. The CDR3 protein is CASLRAAGELFF. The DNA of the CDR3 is TGTGCCAGTTTAAGAGCTGCCGGGGAGCTGTTTTTT.

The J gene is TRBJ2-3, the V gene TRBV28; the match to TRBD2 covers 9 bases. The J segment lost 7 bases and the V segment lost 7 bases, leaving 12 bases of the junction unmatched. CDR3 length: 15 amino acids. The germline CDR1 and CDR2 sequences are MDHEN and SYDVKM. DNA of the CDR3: TGTGCCAGCAAGCTAGCGGGAAGGGAATTTCATACGCAGTATTTT. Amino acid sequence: CASKLAGREFHTQYF.

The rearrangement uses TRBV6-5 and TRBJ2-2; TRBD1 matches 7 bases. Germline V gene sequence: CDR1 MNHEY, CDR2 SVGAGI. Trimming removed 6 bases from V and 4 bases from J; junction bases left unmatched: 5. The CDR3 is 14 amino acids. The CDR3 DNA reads TGTGCCAGCAGCCCACAGGGGAGCACCGGGGAGCTGTTTTTT. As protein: CASSPQGSTGELFF.

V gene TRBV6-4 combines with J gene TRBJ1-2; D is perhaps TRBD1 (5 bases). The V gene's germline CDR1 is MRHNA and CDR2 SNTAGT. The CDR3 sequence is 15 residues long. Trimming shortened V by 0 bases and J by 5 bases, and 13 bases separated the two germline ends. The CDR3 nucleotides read TGTGCCAGCAGTGACTCGATTTCAGGGTCTTATGGCTACACCTTC. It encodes CASSDSISGSYGYTF.

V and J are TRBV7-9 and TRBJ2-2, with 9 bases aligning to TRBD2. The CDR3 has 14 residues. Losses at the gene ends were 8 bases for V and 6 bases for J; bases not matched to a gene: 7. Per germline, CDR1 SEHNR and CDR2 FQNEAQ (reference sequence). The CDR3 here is CASYAGGSSGELFF. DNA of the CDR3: TGTGCCAGCTACGCGGGAGGGTCGTCCGGGGAGCTGTTTTTT.

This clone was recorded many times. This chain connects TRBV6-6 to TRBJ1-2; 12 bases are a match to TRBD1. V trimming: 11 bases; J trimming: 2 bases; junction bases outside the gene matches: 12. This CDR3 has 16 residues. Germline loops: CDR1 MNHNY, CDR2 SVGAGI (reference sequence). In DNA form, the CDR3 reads TGTGCCGCACAAGGGACAGGGGGCTATTCCAACTATGGCTACACCTTC. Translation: CAAQGTGGYSNYGYTF.

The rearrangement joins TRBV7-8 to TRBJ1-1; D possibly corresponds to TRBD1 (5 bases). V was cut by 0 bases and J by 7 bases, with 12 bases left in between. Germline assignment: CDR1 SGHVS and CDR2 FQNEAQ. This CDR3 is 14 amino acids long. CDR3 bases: TGTGCCAGCAGCTTAGCGCAGGGTAGCGGTGAAGCTTTCTTT. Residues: CASSLAQGSGEAFF.

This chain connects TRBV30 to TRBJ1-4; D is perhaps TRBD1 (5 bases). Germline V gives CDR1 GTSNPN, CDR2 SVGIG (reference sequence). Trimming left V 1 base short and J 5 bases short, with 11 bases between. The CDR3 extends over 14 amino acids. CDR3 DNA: TGTGCCTGGAGTGAGGGGTTGTGGAATGAAAAACTGTTTTTT. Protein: CAWSEGLWNEKLFF.

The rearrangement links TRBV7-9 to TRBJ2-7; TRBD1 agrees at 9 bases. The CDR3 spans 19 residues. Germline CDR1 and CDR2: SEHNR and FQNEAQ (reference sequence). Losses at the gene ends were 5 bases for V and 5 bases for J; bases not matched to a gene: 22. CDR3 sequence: CASSPGLRQGEKLYHEQYF. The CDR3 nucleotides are TGTGCCAGCAGCCCCGGTCTTCGACAGGGGGAAAAATTATACCACGAGCAGTACTTC.

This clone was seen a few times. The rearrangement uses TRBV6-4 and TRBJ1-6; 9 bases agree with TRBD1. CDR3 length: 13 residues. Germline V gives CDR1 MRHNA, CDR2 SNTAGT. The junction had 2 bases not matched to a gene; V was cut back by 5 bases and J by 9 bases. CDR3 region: CASSQTGGSPLHF. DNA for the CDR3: TGTGCCAGCAGTCAGACAGGGGGTTCACCCCTCCACTTT.

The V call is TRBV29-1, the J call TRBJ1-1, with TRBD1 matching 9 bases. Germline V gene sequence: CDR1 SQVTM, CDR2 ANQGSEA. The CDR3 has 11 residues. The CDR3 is CSGQGRTEAFF. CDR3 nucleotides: TGCAGTGGACAGGGGAGGACTGAAGCTTTCTTT.

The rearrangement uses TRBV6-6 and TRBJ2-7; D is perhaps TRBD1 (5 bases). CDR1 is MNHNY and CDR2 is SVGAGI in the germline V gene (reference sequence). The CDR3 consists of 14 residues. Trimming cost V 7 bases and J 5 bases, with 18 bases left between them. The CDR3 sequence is CASTFQWSGNEQYF. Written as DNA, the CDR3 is TGTGCCAGCACCTTCCAGTGGTCAGGGAACGAGCAGTACTTC.

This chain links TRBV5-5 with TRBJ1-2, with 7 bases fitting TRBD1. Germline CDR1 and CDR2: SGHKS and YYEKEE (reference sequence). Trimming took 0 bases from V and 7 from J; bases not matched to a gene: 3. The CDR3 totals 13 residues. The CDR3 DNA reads TGTGCCAGCAGCTTGGTCCCAGGGGGTGGCTACACCTTC. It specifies CASSLVPGGGYTF.

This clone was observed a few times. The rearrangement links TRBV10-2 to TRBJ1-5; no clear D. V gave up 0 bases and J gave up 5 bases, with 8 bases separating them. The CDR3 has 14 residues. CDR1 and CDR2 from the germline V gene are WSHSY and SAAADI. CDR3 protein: CASSESGGDQPQHF. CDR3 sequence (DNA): TGCGCCAGCAGTGAGTCCGGCGGTGATCAGCCCCAGCATTTT.

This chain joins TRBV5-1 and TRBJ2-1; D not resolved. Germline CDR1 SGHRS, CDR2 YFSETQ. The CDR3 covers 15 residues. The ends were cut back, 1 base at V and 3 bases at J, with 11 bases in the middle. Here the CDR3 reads CASSLSSANYNEQFF. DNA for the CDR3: TGCGCCAGCAGCTTGTCGAGCGCGAACTACAATGAGCAGTTCTTC.

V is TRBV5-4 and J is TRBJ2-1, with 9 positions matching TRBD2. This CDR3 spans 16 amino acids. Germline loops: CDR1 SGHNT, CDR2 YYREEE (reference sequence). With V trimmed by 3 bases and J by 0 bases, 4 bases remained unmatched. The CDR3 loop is CASSSVAGDSYNEQFF. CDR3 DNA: TGTGCCAGCAGCTCAGTAGCGGGAGACTCCTACAATGAGCAGTTCTTC.

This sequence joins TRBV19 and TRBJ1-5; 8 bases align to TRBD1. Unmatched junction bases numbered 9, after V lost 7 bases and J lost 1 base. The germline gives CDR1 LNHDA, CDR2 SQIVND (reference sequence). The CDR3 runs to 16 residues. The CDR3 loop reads CASTLTRGLSNQPQHF. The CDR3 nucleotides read TGTGCCAGTACCTTAACCAGGGGGCTAAGCAATCAGCCCCAGCATTTT.

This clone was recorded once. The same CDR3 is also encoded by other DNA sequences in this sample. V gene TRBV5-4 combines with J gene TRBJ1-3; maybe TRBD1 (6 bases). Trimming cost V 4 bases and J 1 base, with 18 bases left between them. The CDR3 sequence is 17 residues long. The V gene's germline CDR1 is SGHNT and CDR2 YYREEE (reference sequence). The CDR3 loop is CASSRGGTGYSGNTIYF. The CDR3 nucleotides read TGTGCCAGCAGCCGGGGTGGAACAGGGTATTCTGGAAACACCATATATTTT.

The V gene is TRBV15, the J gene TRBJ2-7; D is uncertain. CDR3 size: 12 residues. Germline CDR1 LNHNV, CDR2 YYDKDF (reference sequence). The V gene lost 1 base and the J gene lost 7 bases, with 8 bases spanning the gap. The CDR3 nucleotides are TGTGCCACCAGCAGAGTGGCGGTGGAGCAGTACTTC. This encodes CATSRVAVEQYF.

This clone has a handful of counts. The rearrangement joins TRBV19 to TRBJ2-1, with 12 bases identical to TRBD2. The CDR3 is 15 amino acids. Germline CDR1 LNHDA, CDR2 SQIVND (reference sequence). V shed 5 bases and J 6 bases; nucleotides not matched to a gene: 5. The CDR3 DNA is TGTGCCAGTAGTCGGACTAGCGGGACACTCAATGAGCAGTTCTTC. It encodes CASSRTSGTLNEQFF.

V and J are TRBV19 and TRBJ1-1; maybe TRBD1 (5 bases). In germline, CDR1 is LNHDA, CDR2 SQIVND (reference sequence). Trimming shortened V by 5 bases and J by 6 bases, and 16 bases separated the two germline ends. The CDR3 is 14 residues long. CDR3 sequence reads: CASSPGPGASEAFF. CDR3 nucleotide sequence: TGTGCCAGTAGTCCCGGACCTGGGGCGTCTGAAGCTTTCTTT.

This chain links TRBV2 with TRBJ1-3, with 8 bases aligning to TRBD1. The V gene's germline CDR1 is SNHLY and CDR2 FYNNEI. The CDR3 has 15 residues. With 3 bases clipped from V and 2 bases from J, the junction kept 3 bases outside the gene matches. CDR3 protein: CASSDETGAGNTIYF. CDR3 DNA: TGTGCCAGCAGTGACGAGACAGGGGCTGGAAACACCATATATTTT.

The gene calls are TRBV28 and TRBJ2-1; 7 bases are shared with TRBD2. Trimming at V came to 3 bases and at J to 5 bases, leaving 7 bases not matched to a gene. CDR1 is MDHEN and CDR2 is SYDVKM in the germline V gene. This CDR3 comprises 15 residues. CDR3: CASSFSPSGHNEQFF. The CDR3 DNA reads TGTGCCAGCAGTTTTAGTCCTAGCGGACACAATGAGCAGTTCTTC.

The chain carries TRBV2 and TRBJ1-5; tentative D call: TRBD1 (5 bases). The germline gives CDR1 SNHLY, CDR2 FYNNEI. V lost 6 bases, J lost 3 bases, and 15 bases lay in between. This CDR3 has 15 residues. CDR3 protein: CASRTNTGYNQPQHF. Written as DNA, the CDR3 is TGTGCCAGCAGGACAAACACAGGTTACAATCAGCCCCAGCATTTT.